A single sample gave rise to the 2 T cell receptor beta chains below, sequenced in a study of cytomegalovirus exposure and HLA in healthy donors. The PCR made use of 60 Vbeta and 13 Jbeta primers. Sequencing was performed with immunoSEQ multiplex PCR; in TCRdb, only in-frame clones are kept and a portion is missing. The table shows about 180,000 clones, with roughly four fifths occurring only once. The material sequenced was PBMCs. These receptors were taken from a man younger than 35 in good health and CMV-seronegative.

This chain uses TRBV4-1 with TRBJ1-2, with 9 bases fitting TRBD1. V lost 1 base and J lost 5; bases outside the gene matches: 2. This CDR3 region has 14 residues. Germline V gene data show CDR1 as MGHRA and CDR2 as YSYEKL. The CDR3: CASSQGQGGYGYTF. The CDR3 nucleotides read TGCGCCAGCAGCCAAGGACAGGGGGGGTATGGCTACACCTTC.

The chain employs TRBV2 and TRBJ2-2; a possible D gene is TRBD2 (6 bases). The V gene lost 4 bases and the J gene lost 4 bases, with 28 bases spanning the gap. Per the germline V gene, CDR1 is SNHLY and CDR2 is FYNNEI. The CDR3 contains 20 residues. In DNA, the CDR3 is TGTGCCAGCAGTGTCTGGTTAGCGGATCCCTTAGGGGCTTTCACCGGGGAGCTGTTTTTT. Amino acid sequence: CASSVWLADPLGAFTGELFF.